This is a list of T cell receptor beta chains from one sample in a study of blood T cell repertoires in COVID-19. Only in-frame clones appear in the TCRdb table, and some are missing; sequencing was by immunoSEQ multiplex PCR. The table has tens of thousands of clones, roughly 80% seen once; the top ten hold roughly 15%. The sequenced sample consisted of peripheral blood. These receptors all come from a man in his fifties or sixties with active or convalescent COVID-19. Both conserved end residues are part of each CDR3. A D gene is named only where the DNA matches it firmly. A row's size may be missing; if present it is once, few, many or a size class.

d_gene,len,abundance,v_gene,j_gene,CDR3aa,CDR3nt
TRBD2,16,.,TRBV5-4,TRBJ2-7,CASSPGSASGGYEQYF,TGTGCCAGCAGCCCGGGCTCGGCTAGCGGCGGATACGAGCAGTACTTC
TRBD2,18,.,TRBV6-2/TRBV6-3,TRBJ2-3,CASSYSEWEAGGLDTQYF,TGTGCCAGCAGTTACTCGGAGTGGGAAGCGGGGGGGCTTGATACGCAGTATTTT
TRBD1,18,.,TRBV24-1,TRBJ1-5,CATSDLPNRGASNQPQHF,TGTGCCACCAGTGATTTACCCAACAGGGGCGCTAGCAATCAGCCCCAGCATTTT
.,14,once,TRBV5-1,TRBJ1-1,CASSSQGSNTEAFF,TGCGCCAGCAGCTCCCAGGGTTCGAACACTGAAGCTTTCTTT
TRBD2,18,.,TRBV19,TRBJ2-1,CASSKAAGTSRLYNEQFF,TGTGCCAGTAGTAAGGCCGCGGGGACTAGCCGGCTATACAATGAGCAGTTCTTC
.,14,.,TRBV27,TRBJ2-5,CASSNPGGQETQYF,TGTGCCAGCAGTAACCCCGGGGGCCAAGAGACCCAGTACTTC
.,14,.,TRBV7-8,TRBJ2-5,CASSPGETQETQYF,TGTGCCAGCAGCCCCGGGGAAACCCAAGAGACCCAGTACTTC
.,13,.,TRBV11-3,TRBJ2-7,CASSFGRLDEQYF,TGTGCCAGCAGCTTCGGCCGACTAGACGAGCAGTACTTC
.,13,.,TRBV11-2,TRBJ2-2,CASSRGASGELFF,TGTGCCAGCAGCCGGGGGGCCAGCGGGGAGCTGTTTTTT
TRBD2,13,few,TRBV9,TRBJ2-7,CASSVSGAGEQYF,TGTGCCAGCAGCGTCAGCGGGGCGGGGGAGCAGTACTTC
TRBD2,15,.,TRBV9,TRBJ2-2,CASSASGGASGELFF,TGTGCCAGCAGCGCCAGCGGGGGGGCGTCCGGGGAGCTGTTTTTT
.,16,.,TRBV12-1,TRBJ1-4,CASSFDEGAFNEKLFF,TGTGCCAGCAGCTTTGATGAGGGGGCCTTTAATGAAAAACTGTTTTTT
.,19,.,TRBV4-1,TRBJ1-6,CASSQDHFGVSSYNSPLHF,TGCGCCAGCAGCCAAGATCATTTCGGGGTGAGCTCCTATAATTCACCCCTCCACTTT
.,12,.,TRBV3-1/TRBV3-2,TRBJ1-2,CASRFAGQGYTF,TGTGCCAGCAGGTTCGCGGGCCAGGGCTACACCTTC
TRBD2,16,.,TRBV27,TRBJ2-7,CASSLSSGGIRDEQYF,TGTGCCAGCAGTTTGAGTAGCGGGGGGATCCGCGACGAGCAGTACTTC
.,15,.,TRBV10-1,TRBJ1-4,CASSKDGATNEKLFF,TGCGCCAGCAGCAAGGACGGGGCAACTAATGAAAAACTGTTTTTT
.,17,.,TRBV2,TRBJ1-6,CASSDTRSPTYNSPLHF,TGTGCCAGCAGTGACACAAGGAGCCCGACCTATAATTCACCCCTCCACTTT
.,15,.,TRBV19,TRBJ1-2,CASSILGGGPDGYTF,TGTGCCAGTAGTATTTTGGGCGGGGGTCCAGATGGCTACACCTTC
.,14,few,TRBV27,TRBJ1-6,CASSKQRDNSPLHF,TGTGCCAGCAGTAAGCAGAGGGATAATTCACCCCTCCACTTT
TRBD1,14,.,TRBV6-5,TRBJ2-7,CASRITGGSPGQYF,TGTGCCAGCAGGATCACAGGGGGCTCGCCAGGGCAGTACTTC
TRBD1,14,once,TRBV11-2,TRBJ2-7,CASSSRGQDYEQYF,TGTGCCAGCAGCTCAAGGGGACAGGACTACGAGCAGTACTTC
.,15,.,TRBV7-6,TRBJ1-5,CASSLGGASNQPQHF,TGTGCCAGCAGCTTAGGTGGGGCCAGCAATCAGCCCCAGCATTTT
.,14,once,TRBV18,TRBJ2-5,CASSPSLGPETQYF,TGTGCCAGCTCACCCTCTTTGGGGCCGGAGACCCAGTACTTC
TRBD1,17,.,TRBV19,TRBJ2-6,CASSIPRQGTGANVLTF,TGTGCCAGTAGTATACCTCGACAGGGAACTGGGGCCAACGTCCTGACTTTC
.,14,.,TRBV24-1,TRBJ1-4,CATGPWRANEKLFF,TGTGCCACCGGGCCTTGGAGGGCTAATGAAAAACTGTTTTTT
TRBD2,15,.,TRBV15,TRBJ2-7,CATSRDASGSYEQYF,TGTGCCACCAGCAGAGATGCTAGCGGATCCTACGAGCAGTACTTC
TRBD1,15,.,TRBV6-5,TRBJ1-6,CASSFTGGLNSPLHF,TGTGCCAGCAGTTTTACAGGGGGCTTGAATTCACCCCTCCACTTT
.,16,.,TRBV5-1,TRBJ1-3,CASSLTAGDSGNTIYF,TGCGCCAGCAGCTTGACGGCAGGTGACTCTGGAAACACCATATATTTT
TRBD2,17,.,TRBV2,TRBJ2-3,CASSELPTSGATDTQYF,TGTGCCAGCAGTGAACTACCGACTAGCGGGGCGACAGATACGCAGTATTTT
.,16,.,TRBV7-8,TRBJ2-5,CASSLEGVLSSETQYF,TGTGCCAGCAGCTTAGAAGGGGTATTGAGTTCAGAGACCCAGTACTTC
TRBD1,13,.,TRBV15,TRBJ1-1,CATSRDRGTEAFF,TGTGCCACCAGCAGGGACAGGGGTACTGAAGCTTTCTTT
TRBD1,14,.,TRBV6-5,TRBJ1-2,CASSLSDRNYGYTF,TGTGCCAGCAGCTTGTCGGACAGGAACTATGGCTACACCTTC